This T cell receptor beta chain was captured by sequencing in a study of blood T cell repertoires in COVID-19. About the research overall: The samples span acute and convalescent COVID-19 from the United States, Italy and Spain. Sources were T cells, B-cell-depleted T cells, or PBMCs; the material itself was cDNA or gDNA.

V was cut by 6 bases and J by 6 bases, with 15 bases left in between. The CDR3 contains 15 residues. The germline CDR1 and CDR2 sequences are MNHEY and SVGAGI. Per the original data handling: The authors estimated nucleated cell counts from reference gene primer amplification. The protocol was immunoSEQ multiplex PCR, while the TCRdb copy is restricted to in-frame clones and leaves out a portion. The D gene and trimming were derived from the DNA, and the V and J assignments and clone size from that table. This table has 50,000 to 65,000 clones, roughly 85% appearing once. The chain recombines TRBV6-5 with TRBJ1-6; D might be TRBD1 (6 bases). Sequenced: peripheral blood. The origin of this receptor is a man aged 40-49 years with acute or convalescent COVID-19. CDR3 region: CASSLTRTVNSPLHF. The CDR3 DNA reads as TGTGCCAGCAGCCTTACTCGGACAGTTAATTCACCCCTCCACTTT.